These 10 T cell receptor beta chains were all obtained from the same sample, sequenced in a study of T cell responses to AZD1222 COVID-19 vaccine. This table comes from immunoSEQ multiplex PCR, and its TCRdb copy is limited to in-frame clones, with some not included. The table lists around 100,000 clones, less than 95% of them singletons. This specimen consisted of peripheral blood, obtained on day 0 of AZD1222 vaccination. These receptors all come from an adult in good health.

The V and J genes are TRBV19 and TRBJ1-1; D not resolved. This CDR3 region has 15 residues. CDR1 is LNHDA and CDR2 is SQIVND in the germline V gene (reference sequence). The V end lost 5 bases, the J end lost 0 bases, and 13 bases lay between the germline ends. CDR3 residues: CASSGLGDMNTEAFF. CDR3 sequence (DNA): TGTGCCAGTAGTGGCTTAGGCGACATGAACACTGAAGCTTTCTTT. Using reference TRBV19 and TRBJ1-1 for the parts outside the CDR3, the full variable domain is DGGITQSPKYLFRKEGQNVTLSCEQNLNHDAMYWYRQDPGQGLRLIYYSQIVNDFQKGDIAEGYSVSREKKESFPLTVTSAQKNPTAFYLCASSGLGDMNTEAFFGQGTRLTVV.

The V and J genes are TRBV6-1 and TRBJ1-5; D call uncertain. The germline V gene has CDR1 MNHNS and CDR2 SASEGT. The CDR3 totals 18 residues. The V end was cut by 0 bases, the J end by 4 bases, with 19 bases between. CDR3: CASSEAIFSGRLNQPQHF. In DNA, the CDR3 is TGTGCCAGCAGTGAAGCGATATTTTCTGGGCGGCTAAATCAGCCCCAGCATTTT.

The rearrangement joins TRBV11-2 to TRBJ1-1, with 8 bases fitting TRBD1. The CDR3 consists of 15 residues. Germline V gives CDR1 SGHAT, CDR2 FQNNGV. V lost 2 bases to trimming and J lost 0 bases; unmatched junction nucleotides: 2. CDR3: CASSLMGQVNTEAFF. The CDR3 region has the DNA TGTGCCAGCAGCTTAATGGGACAGGTGAACACTGAAGCTTTCTTT.

J is TRBJ2-1 and V is TRBV12-3 or TRBV12-4; D unclear. This CDR3 is 13 amino acids long. V lost 3 bases and J 7 bases, leaving 10 bases between the germline ends. CDR3 residues: CASSLHELNEQFF. The DNA for the CDR3 is TGTGCCAGCAGTTTGCATGAGTTGAATGAGCAGTTCTTC.

The chain recombines TRBV19 with TRBJ1-2; no clear D gene. The CDR3 consists of 14 residues. CDR1 is LNHDA, CDR2 SQIVND, per germline (reference sequence). V gave up 7 bases and J gave up 4 bases, with 16 bases separating them. For the CDR3, the DNA is TGTGCCAGTACGGTACGGGATCCTTTCTATGGCTACACCTTC. It specifies CASTVRDPFYGYTF.

This chain links TRBV7-3 with TRBJ1-1; D is ambiguous. The germline CDR1 and CDR2 sequences are SGHTA and FQGTGA. CDR3 length: 13 residues. V lost 3 bases, J lost 2 bases, and 7 bases lay in between. CDR3 coding DNA: TGTGCCAGCAGCTTTTCCGGAAACACTGAAGCTTTCTTT. Residues: CASSFSGNTEAFF.

About this clone itself: This same CDR3 is encoded by further DNA sequences in the sample. J is TRBJ1-5 and V is TRBV5-1; D is possibly TRBD1 (5 bases). Looked up from germline, CDR1 is SGHRS and CDR2 is YFSETQ. This CDR3 region has 14 residues. V lost 1 base, J lost 5 bases, and 10 bases lay in between. The CDR3 nucleotides are TGCGCCAGCAGCTTGTCAGGGACCGATCAGCCCCAGCATTTT. The encoded protein is CASSLSGTDQPQHF.

This chain connects TRBV6-1 to TRBJ1-5; D not certain. There are 16 residues in the CDR3. Trimming shortened V by 2 bases and J by 1 base, and 12 bases separated the two germline ends. Germline loops: CDR1 MNHNS, CDR2 SASEGT. The CDR3 DNA follows: TGTGCCAGCAGTGAATTTATCGGTCAGAGCAATCAGCCCCAGCATTTT. As protein: CASSEFIGQSNQPQHF.

This clone was recorded once. V gene TRBV5-6 combines with J gene TRBJ1-2; no clear D gene. The V end was cut by 0 bases, the J end by 5 bases, with 14 bases between. Germline loops: CDR1 SGHDT, CDR2 YYEEEE. This CDR3 has 15 residues. CDR3 loop: CASSLDSGVLYGYTF. CDR3 coding DNA: TGTGCCAGCAGCTTGGATTCAGGTGTTTTATATGGCTACACCTTC.

This chain uses TRBV3-1 (or the pseudogene TRBV3-2) with TRBJ2-1; the D gene is possibly TRBD2 (5 bases). V gave up 1 base and J gave up 2 bases, with 6 bases separating them. The CDR3 is 14 residues long. Germline V CDR1 and CDR2: LGHDT, YNNKEL (reference sequence). CDR3 loop: CASSQGGPYNEQFF. The CDR3 DNA is TGTGCCAGCAGCCAAGGAGGGCCCTACAATGAGCAGTTCTTC.